These 13 T cell receptor beta chains share one sample of origin, sequenced in a study of blood T cell repertoires in COVID-19. The table came from immunoSEQ multiplex PCR; TCRdb's copy has only in-frame clones and leaves some out. The sample contains about 270,000 clones, 80% to 90% of which appear only once. The sample was peripheral blood. Source of these receptors: a woman between 25 and 40 years old with COVID-19, enrolled during active disease.

This clone was counted a single time. The chain has TRBV7-9 and TRBJ1-1; D is uncertain. CDR1 SEHNR and CDR2 FQNEAQ come from the germline V gene (reference sequence). V lost 7 bases and J 4 bases, leaving 19 bases between the germline ends. CDR3 length equals 15 residues. The CDR3 region is CASTSNYPGITEAFF. In nucleotides, the CDR3 is TGTGCCAGCACCTCAAATTATCCGGGAATCACTGAAGCTTTCTTT.

Turning to this clone: One junction end does not reproduce the germline sequence, and a read error may be involved. The chain is built from TRBV7-9 and TRBJ2-7; tentative D call: TRBD1 (7 bases). Germline V gene data show CDR1 as SEHNR and CDR2 as FQNEAQ (reference sequence). The CDR3 loop spans 13 amino acids. The CDR3 here is CASSPNDDRVRGF. CDR3 in DNA: TGTGCCAGCAGCCCCAACGATGACAGGGTCCGGGGGTTC. Complete variable domain (other parts from reference TRBV7-9 and TRBJ2-7): DTGVSQNPRHKITKRGQNVTFRCDPISEHNRLYWYRQTLGQGPEFLTYFQNEAQLEKSRLLSDRFSAERPKGSFSTLEIQRTEQGDSAMYLCASSPNDDRVRGFGPGTRLTVT.

The table lists this clone with a count of one. This chain joins TRBV2 and TRBJ2-5; no firm D call. This CDR3 region has 12 residues. Trimming left V 2 bases short and J 7 bases short, with 8 bases between. Germline-derived CDR1 and CDR2 are SNHLY and FYNNEI. CDR3 sequence: CASSEPPGTQYF. The CDR3 DNA follows: TGTGCCAGCAGTGAACCCCCGGGGACCCAGTACTTC.

The chain links TRBV2 to TRBJ1-1; D remains unclear. Between the trimmed V and J ends, which lost 4 bases and 13 bases, there was a span of 16 bases. Germline V gene data show CDR1 as SNHLY and CDR2 as FYNNEI. CDR3 length equals 12 residues. CDR3 residues: CASSVGNSPGFF. The CDR3 DNA reads TGTGCCAGCAGTGTTGGTAACTCTCCGGGTTTCTTT.

The chain has TRBV30 and TRBJ1-5; TRBD1 agrees at 7 bases. The germline V gene encodes CDR1 GTSNPN and CDR2 SVGIG (reference sequence). J was trimmed by 4 bases and V by 2 bases; bases with no gene match: 2. The CDR3 is 13 amino acids. DNA of the CDR3: TGTGCCTGGAGTCAACAGGGGAATCAGCCCCAGCATTTT. Protein: CAWSQQGNQPQHF.

Of note for this clone: Other DNA sequences in this sample translate to the same CDR3. The chain recombines TRBV6-5 with TRBJ1-1; 8 nucleotides agree with TRBD1. V shed 6 bases, J shed 5 bases, and the junction held 2 bases outside the gene matches. The CDR3 spans 12 residues. The germline gives CDR1 MNHEY, CDR2 SVGAGI. The CDR3 protein is CASSDRGTEAFF. The CDR3 coding sequence is TGTGCCAGCAGCGACAGGGGTACTGAAGCTTTCTTT.

This chain connects TRBV11-3 to TRBJ2-1; 10 nucleotides match TRBD1. CDR1 SGHNT and CDR2 YENEEA come from the germline V gene. The CDR3 covers 15 residues. V trimming: 1 base; J trimming: 6 bases; junction bases outside the gene matches: 3. The CDR3 coding sequence is TGTGCCAGCAGCTTAGGGGACAGGGGATCCAATGAGCAGTTCTTC. It is translated as CASSLGDRGSNEQFF.

The J gene is TRBJ2-6, the V gene TRBV18; D possibly corresponds to TRBD2 (7 bases). CDR1 is KGHSH and CDR2 is LQKENI in the germline V gene. The CDR3 runs to 17 residues. V was pared by 3 bases and J by 1 base, with 13 bases between. The chain's CDR3 is CASSPAGALSGANVLTF. The CDR3 DNA reads TGTGCCAGCTCACCCGCGGGGGCCCTGTCTGGGGCCAACGTCCTGACTTTC.

The rearrangement joins TRBV6-2 or TRBV6-3 to TRBJ1-6; D is unclear. V dropped 2 bases and J dropped 9 bases, with 8 bases sitting between them. Germline loops: CDR1 MNHEY, CDR2 SVGEGT. CDR3 size: 13 residues. Here the CDR3 reads CASSYVGGSPLHF. For the CDR3, the DNA is TGTGCCAGCAGTTACGTCGGTGGTTCACCCCTCCACTTT.

The gene calls are TRBV5-1 and TRBJ2-2; D uncertain. V lost 4 bases and J lost 5, with 15 bases in between. This CDR3 comprises 15 residues. Germline CDR1 and CDR2: SGHRS and YFSETQ. The CDR3 DNA reads TGCGCCAGCAGCCCTGACTTTCGACCGACCGGGGAGCTGTTTTTT. This gives the protein CASSPDFRPTGELFF.

The chain is built from TRBV19 and TRBJ2-5, with D tentatively TRBD2 (7 bases). The germline CDR1 and CDR2 sequences are LNHDA and SQIVND (reference sequence). With 7 bases removed from V and 5 bases from J, the gap between germline ends came to 17 bases. The CDR3 consists of 14 residues. The CDR3 sequence is CASMGGHISETQYF. The CDR3 DNA is TGTGCCAGTATGGGGGGGCACATTAGCGAGACCCAGTACTTC.

This chain joins TRBV2 and TRBJ2-5, with TRBD2 matching over 15 bases. V trimming: 7 bases; J trimming: 5 bases; junction bases outside the gene matches: 2. The CDR3 length is 14 residues. In germline, CDR1 is SNHLY, CDR2 FYNNEI. CDR3 in DNA: TGTGCCAGCACCGGACTAGCGGGGGGGGAGACCCAGTACTTC. Its translation: CASTGLAGGETQYF. The full variable domain, rest sourced from reference TRBV2 and TRBJ2-5, is EPEVTQTPSHQVTQMGQEVILRCVPISNHLYFYWYRQILGQKVEFLVSFYNNEISEKSEIFDDQFSVERPDGSNFTLKIRSTKLEDSAMYFCASTGLAGGETQYFGPGTRLLVL.

The chain couples TRBV5-4 to TRBJ1-1; possible D gene TRBD1, 6 bases. The length of the CDR3 is 14 residues. V lost 5 bases and J lost 1, with 12 bases in between. CDR1 is SGHNT and CDR2 is YYREEE in the germline V gene (reference sequence). CDR3 sequence (DNA): TGTGCCAGCAGTCGATGGACAGAGAACACTGAAGCTTTCTTT. Amino acids: CASSRWTENTEAFF.